This T cell receptor (beta chain) appears in the sequencing data of a study of cytomegalovirus exposure and HLA in healthy donors. Trimming cost V 5 bases and J 4 bases, with 14 bases left between them. Germline V CDR1 and CDR2: MNHEY, SVGAGI. This CDR3 contains 14 residues. PCR was performed using 60 Vbeta and 13 Jbeta primers. The data were produced by immunoSEQ multiplex PCR, yet TCRdb's version contains in-frame clones alone and is incomplete. Of around 120,000 clones listed, 82% are singletons. The TCR originated in a boy under 18 in good health and CMV-seronegative. Sequenced: PBMCs. This chain links TRBV6-5 with TRBJ1-1; D is ambiguous. The CDR3 DNA sequence: TGTGCCAGCAGTCCGAGGGCCCGAGGCACTGAAGCTTTCTTT. This encodes CASSPRARGTEAFF.